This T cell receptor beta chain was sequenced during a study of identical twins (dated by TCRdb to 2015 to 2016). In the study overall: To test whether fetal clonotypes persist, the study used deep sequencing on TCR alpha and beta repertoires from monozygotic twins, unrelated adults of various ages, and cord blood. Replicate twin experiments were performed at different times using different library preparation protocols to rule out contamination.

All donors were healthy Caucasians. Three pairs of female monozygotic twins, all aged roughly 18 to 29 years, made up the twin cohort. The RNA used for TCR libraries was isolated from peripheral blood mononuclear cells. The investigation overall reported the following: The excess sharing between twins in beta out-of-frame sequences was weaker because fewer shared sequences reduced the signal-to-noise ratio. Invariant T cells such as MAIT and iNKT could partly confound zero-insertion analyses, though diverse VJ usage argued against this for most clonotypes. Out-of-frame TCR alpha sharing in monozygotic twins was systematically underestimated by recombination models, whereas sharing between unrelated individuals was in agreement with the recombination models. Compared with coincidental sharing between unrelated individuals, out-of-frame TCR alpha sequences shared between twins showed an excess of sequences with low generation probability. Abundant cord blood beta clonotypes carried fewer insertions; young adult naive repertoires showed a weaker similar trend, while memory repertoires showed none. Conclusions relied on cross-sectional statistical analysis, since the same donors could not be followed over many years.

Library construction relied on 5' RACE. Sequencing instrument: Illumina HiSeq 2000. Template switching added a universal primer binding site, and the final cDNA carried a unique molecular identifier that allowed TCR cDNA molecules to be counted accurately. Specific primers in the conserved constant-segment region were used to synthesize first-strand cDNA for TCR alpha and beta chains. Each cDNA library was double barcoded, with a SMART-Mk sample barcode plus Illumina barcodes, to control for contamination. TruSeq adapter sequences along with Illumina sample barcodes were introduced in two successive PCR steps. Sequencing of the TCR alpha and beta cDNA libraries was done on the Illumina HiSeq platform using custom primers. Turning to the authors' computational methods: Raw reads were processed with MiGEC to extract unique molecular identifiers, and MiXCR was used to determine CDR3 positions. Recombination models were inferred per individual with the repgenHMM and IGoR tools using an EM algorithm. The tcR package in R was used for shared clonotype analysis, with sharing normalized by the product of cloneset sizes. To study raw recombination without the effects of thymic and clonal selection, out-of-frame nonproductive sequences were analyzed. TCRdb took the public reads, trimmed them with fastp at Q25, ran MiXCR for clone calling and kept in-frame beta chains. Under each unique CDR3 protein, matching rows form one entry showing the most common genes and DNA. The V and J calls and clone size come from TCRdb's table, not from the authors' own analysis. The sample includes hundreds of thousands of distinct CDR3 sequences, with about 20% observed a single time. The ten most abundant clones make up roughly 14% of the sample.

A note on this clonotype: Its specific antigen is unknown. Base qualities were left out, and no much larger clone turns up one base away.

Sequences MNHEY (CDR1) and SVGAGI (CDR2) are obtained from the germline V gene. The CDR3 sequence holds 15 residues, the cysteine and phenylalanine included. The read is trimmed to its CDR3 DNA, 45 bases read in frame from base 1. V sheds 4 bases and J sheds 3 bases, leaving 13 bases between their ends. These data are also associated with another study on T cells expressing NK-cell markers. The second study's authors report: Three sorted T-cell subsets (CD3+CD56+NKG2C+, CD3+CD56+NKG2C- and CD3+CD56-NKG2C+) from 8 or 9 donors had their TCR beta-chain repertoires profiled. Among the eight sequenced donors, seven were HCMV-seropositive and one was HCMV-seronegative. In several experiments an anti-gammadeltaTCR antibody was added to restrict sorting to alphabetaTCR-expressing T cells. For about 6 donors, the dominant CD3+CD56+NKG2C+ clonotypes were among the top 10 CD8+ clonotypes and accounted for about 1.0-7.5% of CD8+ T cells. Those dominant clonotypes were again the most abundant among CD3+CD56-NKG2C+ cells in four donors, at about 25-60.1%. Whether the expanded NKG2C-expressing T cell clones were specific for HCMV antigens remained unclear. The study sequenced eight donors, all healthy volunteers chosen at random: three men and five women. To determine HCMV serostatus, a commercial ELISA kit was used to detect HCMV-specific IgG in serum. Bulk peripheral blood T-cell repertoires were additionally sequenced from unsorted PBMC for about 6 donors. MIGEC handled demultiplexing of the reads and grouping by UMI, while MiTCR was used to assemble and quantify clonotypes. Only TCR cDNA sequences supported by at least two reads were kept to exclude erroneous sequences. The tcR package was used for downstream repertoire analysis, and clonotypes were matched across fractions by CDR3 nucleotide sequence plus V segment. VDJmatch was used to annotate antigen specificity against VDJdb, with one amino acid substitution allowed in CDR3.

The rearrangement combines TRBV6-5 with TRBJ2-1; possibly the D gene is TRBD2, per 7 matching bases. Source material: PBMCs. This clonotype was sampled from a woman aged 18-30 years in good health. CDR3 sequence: CASSSQGGDYNEQFF. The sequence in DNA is TGTGCCAGCAGTTCACAGGGAGGGGACTACAATGAGCAGTTCTTC.